The clone carrying this T cell receptor (beta chain) was recorded many times. Its antigen is still unknown. The missing conserved phenylalanine or tryptophan at the end of this CDR3 makes a read error likely. Because the CDR3's place on the DNA is in doubt, the DNA is left out and the CDR3 is given as listed by TCRdb. The data were taken from a study of human T cells and chemical hapten exposure. Noted time point: pre-sensitization, week 0. The sample's treatment: therapeutic diphenylcyclopropenone sensitization with weekly scalp DPC. Using its own MiXCR run on the RACE reads, TCRdb lists one record per CDR3 protein. The sample contains some 84,000 distinct CDR3 sequences, 8.5% of which appear only once. Study results and limitations: Versus controls, significantly more large CDR3 similarity clusters arose from expanded TCRs.

Sample: whole blood, taken in connection with sensitization to the hapten diphenylcyclopropenone (DPC). This clonotype was obtained from a man between 35 and 55 years old with alopecia areata. Some clones in this sample may be carry-over from other donors' samples.

The CDR3 here is CASSTGTGAHFLL. The J gene is TRBJ2-7, the V gene TRBV18; the table calls TRBD1, which could not be checked here. Germline V gene data show CDR1 as KGHSH and CDR2 as LQKENI. The CDR3 extends over 13 residues, inclusive of both ends.